This note documents a single TCR beta chain sequence. What it binds is unknown. Libraries were made from TCR beta cDNA, and they carried unique molecular identifiers. Yield was roughly 0.5 million cDNA molecules from around 1 to 9.1 million T cells. Using its own MiXCR run on the PCR reads, TCRdb lists one record per CDR3 protein. The sample yields roughly 170,000 distinct CDR3 sequences, roughly 30% seen once. These data belong to a study of post-analysis software for immune sequencing data. Study observations and caveats: Included in a set of four or five TRBV segments more frequent in patients than controls were TRBV5-6, TRBV5-1 and TRBV20-1. Patients with multiple sclerosis recorded significantly lower normalized Chao1 diversity than controls, the study found.

The CDR3 runs 15 residues. Per germline, CDR1 KGHDR and CDR2 SFDVKD. J is TRBJ2-7 and V is TRBV24-1; 7 positions agree with TRBD1. Judging by the DNA end, TRBJ2-5 fits better; the J call may be wrong. The sequence came from a girl between 5 and 17 years old with multiple sclerosis. The sequenced sample consisted of blood. CDR3 loop: CATSLTGRGTETQYF. The CDR3 region has the DNA TGTGCCACCAGTCTGACAGGGAGAGGTACGGAGACCCAGTACTTC.